This T cell receptor beta chain was identified during a study of shared clonotypes between healthy human individuals. The authors loaded 200 ng DNA, 27,000 or so T cell genomes, into sorted-subset replicate PCRs. Clones were read by immunoSEQ multiplex PCR, and TCRdb kept only the in-frame ones, dropping some. The sample holds roughly 2.5 million clones, roughly 92% seen once. The study drew its donors from healthy HIV-negative adults without recent acute infections or vaccinations. Germline CDR1 SGHKS, CDR2 YYEKEE (reference sequence). V was clipped by 5 bases and J by 2 bases; unmatched bases: 12. The CDR3 length is 17 residues.

The chain joins TRBV5-5 to TRBJ2-7, with TRBD1 matching over 11 bases. Sequenced sample: naive CD4+ T cells sorted from blood. Indicated subset: CD45RA+ positively selected. This clonotype was obtained from a man between 18 and 29 years old in good health. The CDR3 loop is CASRRDPGTGGAYEQYF. Written as DNA, the CDR3 is TGTGCCAGCAGACGGGACCCCGGGACAGGGGGAGCCTACGAGCAGTACTTC.